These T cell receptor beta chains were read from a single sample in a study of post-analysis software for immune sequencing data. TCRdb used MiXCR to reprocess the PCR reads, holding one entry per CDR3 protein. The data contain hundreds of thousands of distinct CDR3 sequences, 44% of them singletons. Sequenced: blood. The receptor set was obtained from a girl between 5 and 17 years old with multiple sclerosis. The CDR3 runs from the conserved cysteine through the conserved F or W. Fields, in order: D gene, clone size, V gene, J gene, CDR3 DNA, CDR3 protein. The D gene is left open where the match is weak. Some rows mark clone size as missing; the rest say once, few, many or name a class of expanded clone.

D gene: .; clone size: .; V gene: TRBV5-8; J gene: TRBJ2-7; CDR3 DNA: TGTGCCAGCAGCTTGGAGGGCAGGAAGGGGTACTTC; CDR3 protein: CASSLEGRKGYF
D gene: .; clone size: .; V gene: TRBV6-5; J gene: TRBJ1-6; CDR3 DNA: TGTGCCAGCAGTCCCGGGTTGGGCTCCTATAATTCACCCCTCCACTTT; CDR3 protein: CASSPGLGSYNSPLHF
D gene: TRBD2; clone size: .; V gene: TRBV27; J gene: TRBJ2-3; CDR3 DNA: TGTGCCAGCAGCCTCGTCCAAGCGGGAGGGCCAGATACGCAGTATTTT; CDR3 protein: CASSLVQAGGPDTQYF
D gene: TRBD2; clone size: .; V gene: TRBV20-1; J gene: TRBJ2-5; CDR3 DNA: TGCAGTGCTAGAACTAGCGGGAGAGGGGAGACCCAGTACTTC; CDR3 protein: CSARTSGRGETQYF
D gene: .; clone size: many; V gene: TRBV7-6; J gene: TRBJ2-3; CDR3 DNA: TGTGCCAGCAGCCTAGACTACGGCACAGATACGCAGTATTTT; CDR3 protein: CASSLDYGTDTQYF
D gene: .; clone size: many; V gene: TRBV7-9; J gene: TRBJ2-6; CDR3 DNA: TGTGCCACCTCGACAGCCGGGGCCAACGTCCTGACTTTC; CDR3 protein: CATSTAGANVLTF
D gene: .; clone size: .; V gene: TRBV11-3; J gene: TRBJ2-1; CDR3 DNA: TGTGCCAGCAGCCCCAGAATGCGGGACAATGAGCAGTTCTTC; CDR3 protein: CASSPRMRDNEQFF
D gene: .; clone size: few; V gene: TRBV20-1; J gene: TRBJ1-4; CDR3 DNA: TGCAGTGCTTGGACCTACAGTCGTAATAATGAAAAACTGTTTTTT; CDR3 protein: CSAWTYSRNNEKLFF
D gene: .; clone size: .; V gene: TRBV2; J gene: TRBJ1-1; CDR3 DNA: TGTGCCAGCAGTGAAGCGCGGCAGGTCGAAGCTTTCTTT; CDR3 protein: CASSEARQVEAFF
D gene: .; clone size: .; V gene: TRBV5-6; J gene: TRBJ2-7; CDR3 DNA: TGTGCCAGCAGCCTGGACATCGTCTACGAGCAGTACTTC; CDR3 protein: CASSLDIVYEQYF
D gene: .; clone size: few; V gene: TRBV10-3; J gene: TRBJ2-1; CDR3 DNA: TGTGCCATCAGTGAGTCCGCCCGTGACAATGAGCAGTTCTTC; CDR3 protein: CAISESARDNEQFF
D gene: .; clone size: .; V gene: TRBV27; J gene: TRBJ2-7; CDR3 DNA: TGTGCCAGCAGTTTCGGGATAAGGCTCGAGCAGTACTTC; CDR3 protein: CASSFGIRLEQYF
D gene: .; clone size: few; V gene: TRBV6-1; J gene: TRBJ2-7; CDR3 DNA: TGTGCCAGCAAGGGGGACTGGGGAACGAGTGGGGCCTCCTACGAGCAGTACTTC; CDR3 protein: CASKGDWGTSGASYEQYF
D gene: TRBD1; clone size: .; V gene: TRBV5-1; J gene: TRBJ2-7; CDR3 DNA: TGCGCCAGCAGCTTTCAGGGGGCCCCGAGCTCCTACGGGCAGTACTTC; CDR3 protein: CASSFQGAPSSYGQYF
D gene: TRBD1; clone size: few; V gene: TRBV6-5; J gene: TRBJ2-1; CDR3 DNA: TGTGCCAGCAGCCGGGGACAGTCCTACAATGAGCAGTTCTTC; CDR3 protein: CASSRGQSYNEQFF
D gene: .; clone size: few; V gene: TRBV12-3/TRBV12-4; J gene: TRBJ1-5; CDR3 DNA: TGTGCCAGCAGGGGACTGATCAATCAGCCCCAGCATTTT; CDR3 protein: CASRGLINQPQHF
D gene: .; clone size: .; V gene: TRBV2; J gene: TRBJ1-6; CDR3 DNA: TGTGCCAGCAGTGATGAAGGGATTAATGCGGCACCCCTCCACTTT; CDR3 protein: CASSDEGINAAPLHF
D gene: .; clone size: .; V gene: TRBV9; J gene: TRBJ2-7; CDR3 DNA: TGTGCCAGCAGCGCCGAGGACTGGGGCGAGCAGTACTTC; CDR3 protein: CASSAEDWGEQYF
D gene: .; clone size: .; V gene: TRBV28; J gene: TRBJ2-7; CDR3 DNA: TGTGCCAGCAGTTTATCGGCGGGGGCCGAGCAGTACTTC; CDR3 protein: CASSLSAGAEQYF
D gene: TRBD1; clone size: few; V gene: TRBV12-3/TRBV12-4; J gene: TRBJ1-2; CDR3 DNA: TGTGCCAGCAGTTTAGGGCAGGGGGCAATCTATGGCTACACCTTC; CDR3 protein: CASSLGQGAIYGYTF
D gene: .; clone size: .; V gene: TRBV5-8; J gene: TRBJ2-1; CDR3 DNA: TGTGCCAGCAGGCCCAGGGGGGCCAACAATGAGCAGTTCTTC; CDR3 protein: CASRPRGANNEQFF
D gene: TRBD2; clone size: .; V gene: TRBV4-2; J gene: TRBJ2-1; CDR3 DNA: TGTGTCAGCAGCTCCAGCGGGGGGGCCGTTTTCAATGAGCAGTTCTTC; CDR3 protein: CVSSSSGGAVFNEQFF
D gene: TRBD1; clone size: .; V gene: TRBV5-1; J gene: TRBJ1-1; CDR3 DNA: TGCGCCAGCAGCTTCGCACCGGGACAGGTGAACACTGAAGCTTTCTTT; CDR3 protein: CASSFAPGQVNTEAFF
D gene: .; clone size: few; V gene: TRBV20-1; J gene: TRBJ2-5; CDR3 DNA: TGCAGTGCTAGAGATGGGGGGAAGGCGGAGACCCAGTACTTC; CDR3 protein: CSARDGGKAETQYF
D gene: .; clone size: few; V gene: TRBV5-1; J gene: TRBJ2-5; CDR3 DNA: TGCGCCAGCAGCTTGAAGGGCGGGGAGACCCAGTACTTC; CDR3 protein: CASSLKGGETQYF
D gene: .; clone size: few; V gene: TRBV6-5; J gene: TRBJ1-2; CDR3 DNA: TGTGCCAGCAGTTTTGACATGTACTATGGCTACACCTTC; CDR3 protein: CASSFDMYYGYTF
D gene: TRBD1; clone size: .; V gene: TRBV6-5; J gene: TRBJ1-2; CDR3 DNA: TGTGCCGGCGGTTACAGGGGTTCTAACTATGGCTACACCTTC; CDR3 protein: CAGGYRGSNYGYTF
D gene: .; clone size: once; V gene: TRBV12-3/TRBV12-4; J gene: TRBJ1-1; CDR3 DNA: TGTGCCAGCAGTCCATTACCGACAGTGAACACTGAAGCTTTCTTT; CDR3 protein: CASSPLPTVNTEAFF
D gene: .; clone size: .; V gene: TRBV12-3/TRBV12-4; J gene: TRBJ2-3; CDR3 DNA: TGTGCCAGCAGTTTAGAGCTAGTGTCCACAGATATGCAGTATTTT; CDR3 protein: CASSLELVSTDMQYF
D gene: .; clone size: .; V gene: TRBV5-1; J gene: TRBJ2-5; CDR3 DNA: TGCGCCAGCAGCTTAGACAGGTACCAAGAGACCCAGTACTTC; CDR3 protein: CASSLDRYQETQYF
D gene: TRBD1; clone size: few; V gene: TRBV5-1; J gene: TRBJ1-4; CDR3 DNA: TGCGCCAGCAGACAGGGGGCGCGTGCTGAAAAACTGTTTTTT; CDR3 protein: CASRQGARAEKLFF
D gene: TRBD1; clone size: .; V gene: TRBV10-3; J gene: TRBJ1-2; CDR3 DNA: TGTGCCATCAGCCCCCAGGGGGCTGACTATGGCTACACCTTC; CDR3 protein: CAISPQGADYGYTF
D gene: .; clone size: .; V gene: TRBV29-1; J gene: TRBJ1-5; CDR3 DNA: TGCAGCGCCCGGGGATGGGATAGCAATCAGCCCCAGCATTTT; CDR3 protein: CSARGWDSNQPQHF
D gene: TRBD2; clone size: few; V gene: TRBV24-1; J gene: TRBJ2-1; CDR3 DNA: TGTGCCACCAGTGACACCGGGACTAGCCCCAATGAGCAGTTCTTC; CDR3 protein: CATSDTGTSPNEQFF
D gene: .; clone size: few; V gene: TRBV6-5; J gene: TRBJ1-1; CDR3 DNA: TGTGCCAGCAGTTTGGTCGAGGAGTTGAACACTGAAGCTTTCTTT; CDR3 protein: CASSLVEELNTEAFF
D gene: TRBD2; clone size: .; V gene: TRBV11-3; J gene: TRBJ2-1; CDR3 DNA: TGTGCCAGCACCCTAGCGGGAGGCAATGAGCAGTTCTTC; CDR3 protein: CASTLAGGNEQFF
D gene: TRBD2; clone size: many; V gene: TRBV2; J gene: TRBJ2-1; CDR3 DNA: TGTGCCAGCACCGGGACTAGCGGTTACAATGAGCAGTTCTTC; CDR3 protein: CASTGTSGYNEQFF
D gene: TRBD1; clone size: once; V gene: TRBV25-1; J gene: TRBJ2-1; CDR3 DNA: TGTGCCAGCAGTGAATTGGGGACAGGGTTCTCCTACAATGAGCAGTTCTTC; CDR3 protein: CASSELGTGFSYNEQFF